A selection of T cell receptor beta chains follows, all from one sample in a study of neurological immune-mediated disorders. A single record per CDR3 protein comes from TCRdb applying MiXCR to the 5' RACE reads. Of some 20,000 distinct CDR3 sequences detected, 27% appear once; the ten largest clones hold roughly 34%. The sequenced sample consisted of PBMCs. The receptors were gathered from a man aged 45-60 years with HTLV-1-associated myelopathy (HAM/TSP). Each CDR3 is given with its conserved first and last residue.

v_call: TRBV6-1
j_call: TRBJ1-1
cdr3_aa: CASSKPWGGNTEAFF

v_call: TRBV28
j_call: TRBJ1-2
cdr3_aa: CASSAGTGYGYTF

v_call: TRBV20-1
j_call: TRBJ1-4
cdr3_aa: CSAPPSGHRVSEKLLF

v_call: TRBV7-9
j_call: TRBJ2-7
cdr3_aa: CASSSPDRGLPYEQYF

v_call: TRBV12-5
j_call: TRBJ2-5
cdr3_aa: CASGRTEETQYF

v_call: TRBV13
j_call: TRBJ2-5
cdr3_aa: CASSSRRGETQYF

v_call: TRBV7-9
j_call: TRBJ2-3
cdr3_aa: CASSWANTDTQYF

v_call: TRBV20-1
j_call: TRBJ2-1
cdr3_aa: CSIVSGSGGEQFF

v_call: TRBV6-5
j_call: TRBJ2-7
cdr3_aa: CASSPRQGRGQYF

v_call: TRBV7-6
j_call: TRBJ1-1
cdr3_aa: CASSPRGGGAFF

v_call: TRBV6-2/TRBV6-3
j_call: TRBJ2-1
cdr3_aa: CASSPWTSGGAYEQFF

v_call: TRBV5-6
j_call: TRBJ2-6
cdr3_aa: CASSLDRGLKTGANVLTF

v_call: TRBV19
j_call: TRBJ2-5
cdr3_aa: CATRGGETQYF

v_call: TRBV11-2
j_call: TRBJ2-2
cdr3_aa: CASSTRGGGELFF

v_call: TRBV2
j_call: TRBJ1-1
cdr3_aa: CASRATEINTEAFF

v_call: TRBV6-2/TRBV6-3
j_call: TRBJ2-7
cdr3_aa: CASSYRGDEQYF

v_call: TRBV20-1
j_call: TRBJ2-7
cdr3_aa: CSARALRAGGSYEQYF

v_call: TRBV6-2/TRBV6-3
j_call: TRBJ2-7
cdr3_aa: CASTQSYEQYF

v_call: TRBV10-3
j_call: TRBJ2-4
cdr3_aa: CAIRGGTGENIKYF

v_call: TRBV5-1
j_call: TRBJ1-1
cdr3_aa: CASSFGSPTLGTEAFF

v_call: TRBV6-5
j_call: TRBJ2-1
cdr3_aa: CASSSRGAPYNEQFF

v_call: TRBV24-1
j_call: TRBJ2-3
cdr3_aa: CATSDLQGRTGDGSDTQYF

v_call: TRBV6-5
j_call: TRBJ2-7
cdr3_aa: CASSYSPTGAYEQYF

v_call: TRBV7-6
j_call: TRBJ1-5
cdr3_aa: CASSLEQGSNQPQHF

v_call: TRBV12-3/TRBV12-4
j_call: TRBJ1-4
cdr3_aa: CASSGGADEKLFF

v_call: TRBV20-1
j_call: TRBJ1-1
cdr3_aa: CSAPLRGAGNTEAFF

v_call: TRBV19
j_call: TRBJ1-5
cdr3_aa: CASREGPTQHF

v_call: TRBV7-8
j_call: TRBJ1-1
cdr3_aa: CASSLAEASGGTEAFF

v_call: TRBV7-9
j_call: TRBJ2-5
cdr3_aa: CASSSNQETQYF

v_call: TRBV6-1
j_call: TRBJ2-7
cdr3_aa: CASSEAGTGGVEQYF

v_call: TRBV3-1
j_call: TRBJ2-7
cdr3_aa: CASSQVTGEQYF

v_call: TRBV14
j_call: TRBJ2-7
cdr3_aa: CASSQVRSTEQYF

v_call: TRBV30
j_call: TRBJ1-1
cdr3_aa: CAWSNRGGNTEAFF

v_call: TRBV5-4
j_call: TRBJ2-7
cdr3_aa: CASSLAPTGLREQYF

v_call: TRBV28
j_call: TRBJ1-3
cdr3_aa: CASSFWTGGFSGNTIYF

v_call: TRBV2
j_call: TRBJ1-4
cdr3_aa: CASSDPAGTGNEKLFF

v_call: TRBV6-5
j_call: TRBJ2-2
cdr3_aa: CASSPRAGAYTGELFF

v_call: TRBV20-1
j_call: TRBJ2-6
cdr3_aa: CSAVQGAAGANVLTF

v_call: TRBV7-9
j_call: TRBJ1-2
cdr3_aa: CASIPDRAGYGYTF

v_call: TRBV2
j_call: TRBJ2-1
cdr3_aa: CASIPLSGTSDFSEQFF

v_call: TRBV5-1
j_call: TRBJ2-5
cdr3_aa: CASSPQRRETQYF

v_call: TRBV6-6
j_call: TRBJ1-1
cdr3_aa: CASSYSPVVDTEAFF

v_call: TRBV20-1
j_call: TRBJ2-5
cdr3_aa: CSASQTTQETQYF

v_call: TRBV7-2
j_call: TRBJ1-1
cdr3_aa: CASLQTGGLEAFF

v_call: TRBV3-1
j_call: TRBJ1-1
cdr3_aa: CASSQDTTNTEAFF

v_call: TRBV5-5
j_call: TRBJ1-3
cdr3_aa: CASSREDRGFTGNTIYF

v_call: TRBV29-1
j_call: TRBJ2-7
cdr3_aa: CGCLWGGGEQYF

v_call: TRBV27
j_call: TRBJ2-7
cdr3_aa: CASSLLWASSYEQYF

v_call: TRBV3-1
j_call: TRBJ2-2
cdr3_aa: CASSLPGQGAFTGELFF